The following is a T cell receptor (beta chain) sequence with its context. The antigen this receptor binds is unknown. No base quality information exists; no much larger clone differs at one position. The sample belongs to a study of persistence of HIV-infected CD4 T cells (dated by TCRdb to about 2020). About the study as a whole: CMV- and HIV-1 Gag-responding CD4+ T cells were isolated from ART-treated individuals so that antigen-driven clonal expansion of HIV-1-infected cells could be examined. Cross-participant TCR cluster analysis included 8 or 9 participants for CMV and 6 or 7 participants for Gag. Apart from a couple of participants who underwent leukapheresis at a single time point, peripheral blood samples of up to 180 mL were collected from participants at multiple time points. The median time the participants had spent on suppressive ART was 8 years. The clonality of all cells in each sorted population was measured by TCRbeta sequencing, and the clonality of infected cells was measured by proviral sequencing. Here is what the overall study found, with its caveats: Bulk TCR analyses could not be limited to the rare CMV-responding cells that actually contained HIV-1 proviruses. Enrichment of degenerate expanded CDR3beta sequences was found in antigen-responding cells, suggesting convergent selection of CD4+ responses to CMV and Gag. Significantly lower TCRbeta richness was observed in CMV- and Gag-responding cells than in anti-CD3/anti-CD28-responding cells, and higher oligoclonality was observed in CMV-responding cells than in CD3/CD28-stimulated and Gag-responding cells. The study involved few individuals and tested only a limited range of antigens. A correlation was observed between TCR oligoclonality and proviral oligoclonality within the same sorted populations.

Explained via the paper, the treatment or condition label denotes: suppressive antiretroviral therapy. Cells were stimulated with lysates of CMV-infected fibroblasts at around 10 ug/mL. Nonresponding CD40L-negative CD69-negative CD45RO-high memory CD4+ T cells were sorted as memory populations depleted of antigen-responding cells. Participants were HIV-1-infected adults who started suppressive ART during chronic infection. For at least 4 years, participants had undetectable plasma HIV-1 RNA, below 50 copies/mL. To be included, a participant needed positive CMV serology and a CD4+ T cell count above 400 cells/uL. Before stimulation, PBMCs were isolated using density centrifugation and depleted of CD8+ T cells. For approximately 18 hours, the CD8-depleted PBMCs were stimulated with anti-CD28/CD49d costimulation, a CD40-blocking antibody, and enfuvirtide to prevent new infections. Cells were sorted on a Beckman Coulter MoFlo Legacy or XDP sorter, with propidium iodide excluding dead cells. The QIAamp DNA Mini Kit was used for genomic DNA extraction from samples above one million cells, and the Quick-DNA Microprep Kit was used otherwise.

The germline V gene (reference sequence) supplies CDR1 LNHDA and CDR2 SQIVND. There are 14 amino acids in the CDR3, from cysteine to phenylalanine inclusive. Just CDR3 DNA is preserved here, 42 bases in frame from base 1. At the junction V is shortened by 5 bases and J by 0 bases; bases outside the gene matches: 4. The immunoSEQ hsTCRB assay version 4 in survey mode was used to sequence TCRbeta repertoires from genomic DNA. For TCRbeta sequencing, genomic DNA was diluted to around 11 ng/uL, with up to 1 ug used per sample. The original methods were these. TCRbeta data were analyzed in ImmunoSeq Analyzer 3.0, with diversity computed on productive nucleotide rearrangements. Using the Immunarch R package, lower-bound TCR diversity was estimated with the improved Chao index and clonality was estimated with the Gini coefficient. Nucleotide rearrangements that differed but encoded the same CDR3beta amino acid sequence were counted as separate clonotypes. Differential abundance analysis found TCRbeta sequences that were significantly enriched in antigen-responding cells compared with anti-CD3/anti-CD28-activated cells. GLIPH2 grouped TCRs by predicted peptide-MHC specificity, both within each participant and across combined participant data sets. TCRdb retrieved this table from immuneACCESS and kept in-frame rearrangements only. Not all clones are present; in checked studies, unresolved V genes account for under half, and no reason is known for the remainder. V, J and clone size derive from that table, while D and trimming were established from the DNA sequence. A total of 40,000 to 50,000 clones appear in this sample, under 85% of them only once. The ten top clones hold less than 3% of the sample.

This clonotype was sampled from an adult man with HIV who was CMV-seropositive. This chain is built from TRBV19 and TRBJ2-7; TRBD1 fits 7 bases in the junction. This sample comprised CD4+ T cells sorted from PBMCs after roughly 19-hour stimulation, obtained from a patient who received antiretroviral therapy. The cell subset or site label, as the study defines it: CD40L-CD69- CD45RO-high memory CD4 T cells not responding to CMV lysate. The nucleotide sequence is TGTGCCAGTAGTCTGACAGGGCCCTCCTACGAGCAGTACTTC. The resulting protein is CASSLTGPSYEQYF.